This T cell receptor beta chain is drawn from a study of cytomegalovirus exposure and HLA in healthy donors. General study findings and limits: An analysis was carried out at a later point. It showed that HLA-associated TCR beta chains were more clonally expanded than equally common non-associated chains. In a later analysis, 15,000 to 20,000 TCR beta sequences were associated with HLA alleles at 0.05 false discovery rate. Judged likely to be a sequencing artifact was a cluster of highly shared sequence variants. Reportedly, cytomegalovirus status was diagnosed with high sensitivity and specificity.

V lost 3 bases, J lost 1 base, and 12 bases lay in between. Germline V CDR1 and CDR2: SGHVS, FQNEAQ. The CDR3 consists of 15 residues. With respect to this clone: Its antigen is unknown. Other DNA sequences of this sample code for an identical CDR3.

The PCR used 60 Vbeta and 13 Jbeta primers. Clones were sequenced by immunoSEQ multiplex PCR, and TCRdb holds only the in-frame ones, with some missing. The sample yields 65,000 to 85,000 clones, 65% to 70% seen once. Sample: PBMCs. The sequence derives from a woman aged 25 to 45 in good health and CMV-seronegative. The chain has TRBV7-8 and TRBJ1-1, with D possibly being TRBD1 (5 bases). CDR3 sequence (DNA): TGTGCCAGCAGCTTGGGGTCGGGGGGGAACACTGAAGCTTTCTTT. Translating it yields CASSLGSGGNTEAFF.